The present T cell receptor (beta chain) was sequenced within a study of CD8 T cells in ankylosing spondylitis. The study, taken as a whole, reports: Significant enrichment of disease-linked clones was reported in matched ankylosing spondylitis synovial fluid. The study identified a TCR beta motif of under ten highly homologous variants that appeared characteristic of ankylosing spondylitis blood.

CDR1 is SQVTM and CDR2 is ANQGSEA in the germline V gene. Trimming pared 4 bases from V and 7 bases from J, leaving 16 bases between. The CDR3 totals 14 residues. TCRdb used MiXCR to reprocess the 5' RACE reads, holding one entry per CDR3 protein. This sample carries roughly 90,000 distinct CDR3 sequences, more than 8.5% of them seen once, and the ten largest clones take approximately 30%. This clonotype was picked up a small number of times. Its specificity is not known. The specimen was blood, either unsorted or a sorted T cell fraction (not recorded which). V is TRBV29-1 and J is TRBJ2-2, with D perhaps TRBD1 (6 bases). The receptor was isolated from a male donor with ankylosing spondylitis. CDR3 protein: CSVGQGRTLGELFF. CDR3 in DNA: TGCAGCGTTGGGCAGGGGCGGACCCTCGGGGAGCTGTTTTTT.